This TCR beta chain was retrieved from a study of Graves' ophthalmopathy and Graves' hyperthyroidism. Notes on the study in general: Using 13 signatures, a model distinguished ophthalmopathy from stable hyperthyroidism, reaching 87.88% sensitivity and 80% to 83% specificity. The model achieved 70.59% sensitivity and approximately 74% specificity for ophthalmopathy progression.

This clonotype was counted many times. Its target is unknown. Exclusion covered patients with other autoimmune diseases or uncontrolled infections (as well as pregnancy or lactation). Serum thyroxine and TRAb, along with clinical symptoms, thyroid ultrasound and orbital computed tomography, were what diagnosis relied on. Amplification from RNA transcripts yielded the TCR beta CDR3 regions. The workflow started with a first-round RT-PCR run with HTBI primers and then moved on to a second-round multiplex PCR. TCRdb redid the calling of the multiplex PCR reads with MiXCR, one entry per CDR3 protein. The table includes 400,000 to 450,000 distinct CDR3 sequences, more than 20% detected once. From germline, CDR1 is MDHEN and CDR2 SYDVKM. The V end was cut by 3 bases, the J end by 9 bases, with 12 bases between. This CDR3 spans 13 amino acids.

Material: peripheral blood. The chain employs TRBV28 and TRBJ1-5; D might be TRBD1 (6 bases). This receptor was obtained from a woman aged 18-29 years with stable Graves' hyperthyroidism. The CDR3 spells CASSFPGVRPQHF. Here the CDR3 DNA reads TGTGCCAGCAGTTTTCCAGGGGTTCGGCCCCAGCATTTT.